Listed here is a single TCR beta chain. The antigen remains undetermined. Here immunoSEQ multiplex PCR was the method, and the copy in TCRdb shows in-frame clones only, minus some. The data show approximately 13,000 clones, with more than 70% seen just once and 3.5% to 4.5% held by the top ten. These data are taken from a study of chemoradiotherapy in HPV16-positive cancers. In the study overall: Candidate HPV-specific T-cell clones and common TCR motifs came from functional assays in a couple of HPV16-positive patients.

Study-level points and caveats: During treatment, candidate HPV-specific clones and E7-related motifs expanded in tumor. HPV-specific T cells were functionally defined from only a couple of HPV16-positive patients. In HPV16-positive patients, HPV-responsive T-cell expansion tracked better recurrence-free survival.

The germline V and J ends were trimmed by 1 base and 4 bases, with 8 bases remaining between them. This CDR3 is 13 amino acids long. In germline, CDR1 is SGDLS, CDR2 YYNGEE. The chain uses TRBV9 and TRBJ1-1; no firm D call. This material consisted of tumor tissue, taken from a patient who underwent chemoradiotherapy. This receptor was obtained from a human donor with HPV-associated anogenital cancer. CDR3 sequence (DNA): TGTGCCAGCAGCGTAACAGTAGGCACTGAAGCTTTCTTT. Translation: CASSVTVGTEAFF.